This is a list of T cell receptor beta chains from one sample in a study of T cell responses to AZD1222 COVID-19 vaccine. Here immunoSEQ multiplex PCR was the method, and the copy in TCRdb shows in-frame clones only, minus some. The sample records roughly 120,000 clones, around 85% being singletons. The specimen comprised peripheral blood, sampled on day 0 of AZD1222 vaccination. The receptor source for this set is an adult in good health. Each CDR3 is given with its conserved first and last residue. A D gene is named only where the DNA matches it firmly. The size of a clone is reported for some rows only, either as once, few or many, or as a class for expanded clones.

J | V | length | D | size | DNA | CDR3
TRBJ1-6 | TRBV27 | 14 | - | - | TGTGCCAGCAGGGCCCCGTTGCCATATTCACCCCTCCACTTT | CASRAPLPYSPLHF
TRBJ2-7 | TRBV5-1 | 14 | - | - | TGCGCCAGCAGCTTGGAGGGACGGAGCTACGAGCAGTACTTC | CASSLEGRSYEQYF
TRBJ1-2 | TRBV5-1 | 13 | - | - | TGCGCCAGCAGCTTGAGCCAGATGGGAGGCTACACCTTC | CASSLSQMGGYTF
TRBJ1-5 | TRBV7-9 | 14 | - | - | TGTGCCAGCACCACTGGGCCAGGGAATCAGCCCCAGCATTTT | CASTTGPGNQPQHF
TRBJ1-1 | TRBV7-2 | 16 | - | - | TGTGCCAGCAGCCCCGGGGGGGCACTTATGAACACTGAAGCTTTCTTT | CASSPGGALMNTEAFF
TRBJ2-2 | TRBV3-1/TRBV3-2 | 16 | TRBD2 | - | TGTGCCAGCAGCCGGACTAGCGGGGCGAACACCGGGGAGCTGTTTTTT | CASSRTSGANTGELFF
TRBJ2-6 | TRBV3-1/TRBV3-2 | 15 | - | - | TGTGCCAGCAGCCGGCCGCTGCCCGGGGCCAACGTCCTGACTTTC | CASSRPLPGANVLTF
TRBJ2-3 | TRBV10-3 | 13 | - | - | TGTGCCCTCCAAGGGTCTAGCACAGATACGCAGTATTTT | CALQGSSTDTQYF
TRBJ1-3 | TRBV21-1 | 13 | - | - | TGTGCCAGCAGCGTCACCTCTGGAAACACCATATATTTT | CASSVTSGNTIYF
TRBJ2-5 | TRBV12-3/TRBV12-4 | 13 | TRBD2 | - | TGTGCCAGCAGTCTCAGCGGGGTGGAGACCCAGTACTTC | CASSLSGVETQYF
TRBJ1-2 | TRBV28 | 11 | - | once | TGTGCCAGCAACAGCAACTATGGCTACACCTTC | CASNSNYGYTF
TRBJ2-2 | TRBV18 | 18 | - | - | TGTGCCAGCTCACCAAATCTGGTGAAGAAAGAATTGGCCGGGGAGCTGTTTTTT | CASSPNLVKKELAGELFF
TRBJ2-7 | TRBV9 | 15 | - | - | TGTGCCAGCAGCGTAGCCGGTGGGCTCTCCTACGAGCAGTACTTC | CASSVAGGLSYEQYF
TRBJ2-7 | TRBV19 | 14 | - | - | TGTGCCAGTAGTCTCGCAGGTATTTGGTACGAGCAGTACTTC | CASSLAGIWYEQYF